These T cell receptor beta chains were read from a single sample in a study of blood T cell repertoires in COVID-19. Clones were read by immunoSEQ multiplex PCR, and TCRdb kept only the in-frame ones, dropping some. The table includes 100,000 to 130,000 clones, approximately 81% detected once. Sequencing input: peripheral blood. The receptors were gathered from a human donor in a cohort sampled during active COVID-19. CDR3s include the opening cysteine and the closing phenylalanine or tryptophan. The order of the fields is D gene, J gene, clone size, V gene, CDR3 protein, CDR3 DNA. D genes are given only for firm matches. Only part of the rows carry a size: once, few, many, or a class if the clone is expanded.

D gene: .; J gene: TRBJ1-1; clone size: .; V gene: TRBV7-6; CDR3 protein: CASSLDPGVRTEAFF; CDR3 DNA: TGTGCCAGCAGCTTGGATCCAGGGGTTCGGACTGAAGCTTTCTTT
D gene: TRBD2; J gene: TRBJ2-1; clone size: .; V gene: TRBV6-2/TRBV6-3; CDR3 protein: CASSPRLAGGYNEQFF; CDR3 DNA: TGTGCCAGCAGTCCCCGACTAGCGGGTGGCTACAATGAGCAGTTCTTC
D gene: .; J gene: TRBJ2-1; clone size: .; V gene: TRBV11-2; CDR3 protein: CASRMDRGSYNEQFF; CDR3 DNA: TGTGCCAGCAGAATGGATAGAGGGTCCTACAATGAGCAGTTCTTC
D gene: TRBD1; J gene: TRBJ1-2; clone size: .; V gene: TRBV14; CDR3 protein: CASSQDRGQGGYTF; CDR3 DNA: TGTGCCAGCAGCCAGGACAGGGGGCAGGGTGGCTACACCTTC
D gene: .; J gene: TRBJ1-1; clone size: .; V gene: TRBV19; CDR3 protein: CASKWGVETEAFF; CDR3 DNA: TGTGCCAGTAAATGGGGAGTGGAGACTGAAGCTTTCTTT
D gene: TRBD1; J gene: TRBJ2-2; clone size: .; V gene: TRBV5-1; CDR3 protein: CASSPDRVETGELFF; CDR3 DNA: TGCGCCAGCAGCCCCGACAGGGTAGAGACCGGGGAGCTGTTTTTT
D gene: .; J gene: TRBJ1-1; clone size: .; V gene: TRBV19; CDR3 protein: CASSIGVRSLNTEAFF; CDR3 DNA: TGTGCCAGTAGTATAGGAGTGAGGAGCCTAAACACTGAAGCTTTCTTT
D gene: TRBD1; J gene: TRBJ1-6; clone size: once; V gene: TRBV27; CDR3 protein: CASSLLRLSGTGGSNSPLHF; CDR3 DNA: TGTGCCAGCAGTTTGCTTCGGCTGAGCGGGACAGGGGGATCGAATTCACCCCTCCACTTT
D gene: TRBD1; J gene: TRBJ1-1; clone size: .; V gene: TRBV9; CDR3 protein: CASSSATGAMNTEAFF; CDR3 DNA: TGTGCCAGCAGCTCGGCAACAGGGGCCATGAACACTGAAGCTTTCTTT
D gene: TRBD1; J gene: TRBJ1-2; clone size: .; V gene: TRBV20-1; CDR3 protein: CSASEAGGWVGGYTF; CDR3 DNA: TGCAGTGCTAGTGAGGCAGGGGGCTGGGTCGGTGGCTACACCTTC
D gene: .; J gene: TRBJ2-1; clone size: .; V gene: TRBV19; CDR3 protein: CASSITVAPRRHNEQFF; CDR3 DNA: TGTGCCAGTAGTATTACTGTAGCGCCTAGAAGGCACAATGAGCAGTTCTTC
D gene: TRBD2; J gene: TRBJ2-1; clone size: .; V gene: TRBV5-4; CDR3 protein: CASMLAGGPGNEQFF; CDR3 DNA: TGTGCCAGCATGTTAGCGGGAGGGCCGGGCAATGAGCAGTTCTTC
D gene: .; J gene: TRBJ1-2; clone size: .; V gene: TRBV21-1; CDR3 protein: CAPPSGYGYTF; CDR3 DNA: TGTGCCCCCCCTTCAGGCTATGGCTACACCTTC
D gene: TRBD1; J gene: TRBJ1-3; clone size: .; V gene: TRBV19; CDR3 protein: CASSTLQGAGNTIYF; CDR3 DNA: TGTGCCAGTAGTACCCTCCAGGGGGCTGGAAACACCATATATTTT
D gene: .; J gene: TRBJ2-2; clone size: .; V gene: TRBV7-3; CDR3 protein: CASSNGQVNTGELFF; CDR3 DNA: TGTGCCAGCAGCAACGGACAAGTTAACACCGGGGAGCTGTTTTTT
D gene: .; J gene: TRBJ2-5; clone size: .; V gene: TRBV27; CDR3 protein: CATSTRGKETQYF; CDR3 DNA: TGTGCCACTTCGACGAGGGGGAAAGAGACCCAGTACTTC
D gene: TRBD1; J gene: TRBJ1-2; clone size: .; V gene: TRBV5-4; CDR3 protein: CASSSAGGESYGYTF; CDR3 DNA: TGTGCCAGCAGCTCGGCAGGGGGAGAAAGCTATGGCTACACCTTC
D gene: .; J gene: TRBJ2-3; clone size: .; V gene: TRBV5-4; CDR3 protein: CASSRRQGTDTQYF; CDR3 DNA: TGTGCCAGCAGCCGCAGACAGGGCACAGATACGCAGTATTTT
D gene: .; J gene: TRBJ1-6; clone size: once; V gene: TRBV28; CDR3 protein: CASRSRGIYNSPLHF; CDR3 DNA: TGTGCCAGCAGGAGCCGGGGGATCTATAATTCACCCCTCCACTTT
D gene: .; J gene: TRBJ1-1; clone size: .; V gene: TRBV3-1/TRBV3-2; CDR3 protein: CASSSTPGTEAFF; CDR3 DNA: TGTGCCAGCAGCTCCACCCCCGGGACTGAAGCTTTCTTT
D gene: TRBD1; J gene: TRBJ2-1; clone size: .; V gene: TRBV7-2; CDR3 protein: CASSLIGGGLNEQFF; CDR3 DNA: TGTGCCAGCAGCTTAATAGGGGGCGGTTTAAATGAGCAGTTCTTC
D gene: .; J gene: TRBJ2-5; clone size: .; V gene: TRBV7-2; CDR3 protein: CASSGALPGETQYF; CDR3 DNA: TGTGCCAGCAGCGGGGCCCTCCCTGGGGAGACCCAGTACTTC
D gene: .; J gene: TRBJ2-1; clone size: few; V gene: TRBV19; CDR3 protein: CASSIDGLGGQNEQFF; CDR3 DNA: TGTGCCAGTAGTATAGATGGTTTGGGAGGCCAAAATGAGCAGTTCTTC
D gene: .; J gene: TRBJ2-3; clone size: .; V gene: TRBV7-3; CDR3 protein: CASSFRDDWDTQYF; CDR3 DNA: TGTGCCAGCAGCTTCCGGGATGATTGGGATACGCAGTATTTT
D gene: .; J gene: TRBJ1-4; clone size: .; V gene: TRBV3-1/TRBV3-2; CDR3 protein: CASSQGGGSNNEKLFF; CDR3 DNA: TGTGCCAGCAGCCAAGGAGGGGGAAGTAATAATGAAAAACTGTTTTTT
D gene: TRBD1; J gene: TRBJ1-1; clone size: .; V gene: TRBV2; CDR3 protein: CASRGGTGRNTEAFF; CDR3 DNA: TGTGCCAGCAGGGGCGGGACAGGGAGAAACACTGAAGCTTTCTTT
D gene: .; J gene: TRBJ2-1; clone size: .; V gene: TRBV7-6; CDR3 protein: CASSLSAGMNEQFF; CDR3 DNA: TGTGCCAGCAGCTTGTCGGCCGGGATGAATGAGCAGTTCTTC
D gene: .; J gene: TRBJ1-2; clone size: .; V gene: TRBV19; CDR3 protein: CASSREGRAYGYTF; CDR3 DNA: TGTGCCAGTAGTCGGGAGGGGAGAGCCTATGGCTACACCTTC